Here is one T cell receptor beta chain with its context. This record belongs to a study of blood T cell repertoires in COVID-19. Germline CDR1 and CDR2: LGHNA and YNFKEQ. The CDR3 contains 17 residues. With V trimmed by 3 bases and J by 1 base, 11 bases remained unmatched. The method was immunoSEQ multiplex PCR; TCRdb's version includes in-frame clones alone and lacks a portion of them. The sample includes roughly 320,000 clones, 89% seen only once; the top ten take 1.5% to 2%. Sequenced material: peripheral blood. The TCR was taken from a woman younger than 45 with COVID-19, enrolled during active disease. The chain combines TRBV4-2 with TRBJ2-5; 7 positions agree with TRBD2. The CDR3 DNA reads TGTGCCAGCAGCCAGGTAGCCACACTAGCGCTCCAAGAGACCCAGTACTTC. This gives the protein CASSQVATLALQETQYF.